There are many counts of the clone carrying this TCR beta chain. CDR3 size: 13 residues. CDR1 is SGHRS and CDR2 is YFSETQ in the germline V gene. Trimming cost V 0 bases and J 6 bases, with 9 bases left between them. This sample was included in a study of T cells after yellow fever vaccination. TCRdb fed the 5' RACE reads into MiXCR, producing one record per CDR3 protein. The top ten hold more than 2% of the sample, which has more than 65,000 distinct CDR3 sequences, about 6% seen once. The sequence was obtained from a man younger than 35 who received the YFV17D yellow fever vaccine. Sample: CD4+ T cells sorted from PBMCs, taken approximately 16 days after the first yellow fever vaccination. The chain is built from TRBV5-1 and TRBJ1-2; the D is unclear. In nucleotides, the CDR3 is TGCGCCAGCAGCTTGGGGTACGGGCATGGCTACACCTTC. Its translation is CASSLGYGHGYTF.